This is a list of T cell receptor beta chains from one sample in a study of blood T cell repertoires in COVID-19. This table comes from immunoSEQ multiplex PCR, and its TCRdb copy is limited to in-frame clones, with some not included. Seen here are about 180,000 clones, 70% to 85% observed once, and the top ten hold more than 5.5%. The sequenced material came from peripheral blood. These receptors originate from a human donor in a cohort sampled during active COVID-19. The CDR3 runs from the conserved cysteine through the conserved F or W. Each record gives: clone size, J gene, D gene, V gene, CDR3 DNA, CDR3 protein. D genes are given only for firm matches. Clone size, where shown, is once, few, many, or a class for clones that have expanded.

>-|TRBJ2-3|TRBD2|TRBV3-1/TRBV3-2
TGTGCCAGCAGCCGCAGACTTCCGGGACTACAAACAGATACGCAGTATTTT
CASSRRLPGLQTDTQYF
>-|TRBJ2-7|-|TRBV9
TGTGCCAGCAGCGTAGGGGGCGGAACCTACGAGCAGTACTTC
CASSVGGGTYEQYF
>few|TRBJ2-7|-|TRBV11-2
TGTGCCAGCACCATAGGACAGACCTACGAGCAGTACTTC
CASTIGQTYEQYF
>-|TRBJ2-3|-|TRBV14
TGTGCCAGCAGCCACCCATCAGGTGAAGATACGCAGTATTTT
CASSHPSGEDTQYF
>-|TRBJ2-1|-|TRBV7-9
TGTGCCAGCAGCTTACGTCCCCCCGGGACAAGGACGAACAATGAGCAGTTCTTC
CASSLRPPGTRTNNEQFF
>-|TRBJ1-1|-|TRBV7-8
TGTGCCAGCAGCTTAGCGTCCTCGGGAACTGAAGCTTTCTTT
CASSLASSGTEAFF
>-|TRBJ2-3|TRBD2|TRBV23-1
TGCGCCAGCAGTCATCCCCGGGGGGGCTCAGATACGCAGTATTTT
CASSHPRGGSDTQYF
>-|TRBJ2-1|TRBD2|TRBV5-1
TGCGCCAGCAGCTCACTAGCGGGGGCCTACAATGAGCAGTTCTTC
CASSSLAGAYNEQFF
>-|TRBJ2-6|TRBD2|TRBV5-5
TGTGCCAGCAGCCCCTCCGGGGAGGGTTGGACCTTCTCTGGGGCCAACGTCCTGACTTTC
CASSPSGEGWTFSGANVLTF
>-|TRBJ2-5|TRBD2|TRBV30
TGTGCCTGGAGGGGTGAACTAGCGGGGGATGAGACCCAGTACTTC
CAWRGELAGDETQYF
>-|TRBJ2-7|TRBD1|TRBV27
TGTGCCAGCAGTCACGACAGGGGCGAGCAGTACTTC
CASSHDRGEQYF
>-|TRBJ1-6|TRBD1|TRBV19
TGTGCCAGTAGCCCGCCCGGGACAGTTTATTCACCCCTCCACTTT
CASSPPGTVYSPLHF
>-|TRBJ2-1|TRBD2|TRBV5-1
TGCGCCAGCAGCTGGCCGCTAGCGGGACTTTACAATGAGCAGTTCTTC
CASSWPLAGLYNEQFF
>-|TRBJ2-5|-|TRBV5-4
TGTGCCAGCAGCTTGAGGGGCCAAGAGACCCAGTACTTC
CASSLRGQETQYF
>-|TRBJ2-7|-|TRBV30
TGTGCCTGGAGTTACCAGGGTTCCTACGAGCAGTACTTC
CAWSYQGSYEQYF
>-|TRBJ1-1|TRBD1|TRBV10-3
TGTGCCATCAGTGTTGGGACAGGGGGAATTACTGAAGCTTTCTTT
CAISVGTGGITEAFF
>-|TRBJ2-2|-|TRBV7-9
TGTGCCAGCAGCTTAGTCGGGGGGCCCTCGACCGGGGAGCTGTTTTTT
CASSLVGGPSTGELFF
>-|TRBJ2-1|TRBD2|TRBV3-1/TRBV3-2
TGTGCCAGCACGAGCGGGGGGGACAATGAGCAGTTCTTC
CASTSGGDNEQFF
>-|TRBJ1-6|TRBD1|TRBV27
TGTGCCAGCAGTTTACCCAGGGGGCGGTCACCCCTCCACTTT
CASSLPRGRSPLHF
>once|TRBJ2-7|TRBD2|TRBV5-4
TGTGCCAGCAGCGAACAGCGGGGGGAACCCTACGAGCAGTACTTC
CASSEQRGEPYEQYF
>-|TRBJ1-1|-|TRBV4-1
TGCGCCAGCAGCCGAAGCTCACAGGGGAACACTGAAGCTTTCTTT
CASSRSSQGNTEAFF
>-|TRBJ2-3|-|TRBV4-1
TGCGCCAGCAGCCAGCGGACAGTCGTCCCCACAGATACGCAGTATTTT
CASSQRTVVPTDTQYF
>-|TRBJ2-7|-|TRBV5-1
TGCGCCAGCAGCATCGGACAGCGCGCACTTTACGAGCAGTACTTC
CASSIGQRALYEQYF
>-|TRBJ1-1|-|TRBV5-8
TGTGCCAGCAGCTTGGGACACCTCAGAGTAGAAGCTTTCTTT
CASSLGHLRVEAFF
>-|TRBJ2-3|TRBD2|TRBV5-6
TGTGCCAGCAGCTTATATAGCGGGGGGGTCCCAGATACGCAGTATTTT
CASSLYSGGVPDTQYF
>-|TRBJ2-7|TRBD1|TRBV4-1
TGCGCCAGCAGCCGGGACAGGGTGAGGCACGAGCAGTACTTC
CASSRDRVRHEQYF
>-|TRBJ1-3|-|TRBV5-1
TGCGCCAGCAGCTTGGGTCGAGGGGGACGAGGGGAGCATTTT
CASSLGRGGRGEHF
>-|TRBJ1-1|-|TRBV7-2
TGTGCCAGCAGCTTAGGCGGGATTACTGAAGCTTTCTTT
CASSLGGITEAFF
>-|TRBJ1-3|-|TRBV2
TGTGCCAGACAGGGCCCGAATCGTGTGGATGGAAACACCATATATTTT
CARQGPNRVDGNTIYF
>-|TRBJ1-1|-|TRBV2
TGTGCCAGCATGAGCGGGTCGGGGCGCGGGACTGAAGCTTTCTTT
CASMSGSGRGTEAFF
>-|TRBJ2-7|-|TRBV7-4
TGTGCCAGCAGCCCCCCCCGTGGAGGCTCCTACGAGCAGTACTTC
CASSPPRGGSYEQYF
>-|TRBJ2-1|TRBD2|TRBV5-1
TGCGCCAGCAGCGCCGGGACTAGCGGGGACCTCAATGAGCAGTTCTTC
CASSAGTSGDLNEQFF
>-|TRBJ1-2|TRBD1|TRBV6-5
TGTGCCAGCAGTTCCCTGGGGGACAGTGGCTACACCTTC
CASSSLGDSGYTF
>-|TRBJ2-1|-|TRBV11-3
TGTGCCAGCAGCTTGGGCGGTGGGCGGGCAGAGCAGTTCTTC
CASSLGGGRAEQFF
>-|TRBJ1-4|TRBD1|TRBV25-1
TGTGCCAGCAGTGCCGCCGGGACAGGGATTACTAATGAAAAACTGTTTTTT
CASSAAGTGITNEKLFF
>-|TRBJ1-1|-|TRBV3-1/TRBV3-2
TGTGCCAGCAGCCAAGAGGCACAGAAAAACACTGAAGCTTTCTTT
CASSQEAQKNTEAFF
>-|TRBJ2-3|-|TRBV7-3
TGTGCCAGCAGCTTAGATGAGGTGCGGGGCACAGATACGCAGTATTTT
CASSLDEVRGTDTQYF
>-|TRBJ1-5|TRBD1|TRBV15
TGTGCCACCAGCGGCCGGGACAGCGAGAGCAATCAGCCCCAGCATTTT
CATSGRDSESNQPQHF
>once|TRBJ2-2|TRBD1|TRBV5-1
TGCGCCAGCAGCCCGAGTACAGGGGCCGGGGAGCTGTTTTTT
CASSPSTGAGELFF
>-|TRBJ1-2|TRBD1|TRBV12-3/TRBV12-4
TGTGCCAGCAGACTACAGGGGGCGGGTGGCTACACCTTC
CASRLQGAGGYTF
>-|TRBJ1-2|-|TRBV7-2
TGTGCCAGCAGCTTAGATGGGGGCGCCCCCGAGGGCTACACCTTC
CASSLDGGAPEGYTF
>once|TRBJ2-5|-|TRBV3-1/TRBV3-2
TGTGCCAGCAGCCAAGGTGGGGCCCAAGAGACCCAGTACTTC
CASSQGGAQETQYF
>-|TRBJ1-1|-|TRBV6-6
TGTGCCAGCAGCAGCCAAATCGACAGGAGCACTGAAGCTTTCTTT
CASSSQIDRSTEAFF
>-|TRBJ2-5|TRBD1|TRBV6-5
TGTGCCAGCACTCCCGGGACAGGGGGTGAGACCCAGTACTTC
CASTPGTGGETQYF
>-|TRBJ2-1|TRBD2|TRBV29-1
TGCAGCGTTAAAAGCGGGGGGGCTGGCAATGAGCAGTTCTTC
CSVKSGGAGNEQFF
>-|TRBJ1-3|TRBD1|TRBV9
TGTGCCAGCAGCCCCTCGACAGGGGTTGCTGGAAACACCATATATTTT
CASSPSTGVAGNTIYF
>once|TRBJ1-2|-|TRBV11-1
TGTGCCAGCAGCCCGGACACCGCTTCGCCCAACTATGGCTACACCTTC
CASSPDTASPNYGYTF
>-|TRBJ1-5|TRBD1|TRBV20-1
TGCAGTGCTAGTGGACCCCCGGGACAGGGGGCGAACAGCAATCAGCCCCAGCATTTT
CSASGPPGQGANSNQPQHF
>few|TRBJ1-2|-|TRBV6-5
TGTGCCAGCACAGGGGTATATGGCTACACCTTC
CASTGVYGYTF
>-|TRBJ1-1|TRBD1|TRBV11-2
TGTGCCAGCAGCATCGACAGGGACACTGAAGCTTTCTTT
CASSIDRDTEAFF
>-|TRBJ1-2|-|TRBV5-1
TGCGCCAGCAGCTTCAATAGCCAGGGGATACCCTATGGCTACACCTTC
CASSFNSQGIPYGYTF